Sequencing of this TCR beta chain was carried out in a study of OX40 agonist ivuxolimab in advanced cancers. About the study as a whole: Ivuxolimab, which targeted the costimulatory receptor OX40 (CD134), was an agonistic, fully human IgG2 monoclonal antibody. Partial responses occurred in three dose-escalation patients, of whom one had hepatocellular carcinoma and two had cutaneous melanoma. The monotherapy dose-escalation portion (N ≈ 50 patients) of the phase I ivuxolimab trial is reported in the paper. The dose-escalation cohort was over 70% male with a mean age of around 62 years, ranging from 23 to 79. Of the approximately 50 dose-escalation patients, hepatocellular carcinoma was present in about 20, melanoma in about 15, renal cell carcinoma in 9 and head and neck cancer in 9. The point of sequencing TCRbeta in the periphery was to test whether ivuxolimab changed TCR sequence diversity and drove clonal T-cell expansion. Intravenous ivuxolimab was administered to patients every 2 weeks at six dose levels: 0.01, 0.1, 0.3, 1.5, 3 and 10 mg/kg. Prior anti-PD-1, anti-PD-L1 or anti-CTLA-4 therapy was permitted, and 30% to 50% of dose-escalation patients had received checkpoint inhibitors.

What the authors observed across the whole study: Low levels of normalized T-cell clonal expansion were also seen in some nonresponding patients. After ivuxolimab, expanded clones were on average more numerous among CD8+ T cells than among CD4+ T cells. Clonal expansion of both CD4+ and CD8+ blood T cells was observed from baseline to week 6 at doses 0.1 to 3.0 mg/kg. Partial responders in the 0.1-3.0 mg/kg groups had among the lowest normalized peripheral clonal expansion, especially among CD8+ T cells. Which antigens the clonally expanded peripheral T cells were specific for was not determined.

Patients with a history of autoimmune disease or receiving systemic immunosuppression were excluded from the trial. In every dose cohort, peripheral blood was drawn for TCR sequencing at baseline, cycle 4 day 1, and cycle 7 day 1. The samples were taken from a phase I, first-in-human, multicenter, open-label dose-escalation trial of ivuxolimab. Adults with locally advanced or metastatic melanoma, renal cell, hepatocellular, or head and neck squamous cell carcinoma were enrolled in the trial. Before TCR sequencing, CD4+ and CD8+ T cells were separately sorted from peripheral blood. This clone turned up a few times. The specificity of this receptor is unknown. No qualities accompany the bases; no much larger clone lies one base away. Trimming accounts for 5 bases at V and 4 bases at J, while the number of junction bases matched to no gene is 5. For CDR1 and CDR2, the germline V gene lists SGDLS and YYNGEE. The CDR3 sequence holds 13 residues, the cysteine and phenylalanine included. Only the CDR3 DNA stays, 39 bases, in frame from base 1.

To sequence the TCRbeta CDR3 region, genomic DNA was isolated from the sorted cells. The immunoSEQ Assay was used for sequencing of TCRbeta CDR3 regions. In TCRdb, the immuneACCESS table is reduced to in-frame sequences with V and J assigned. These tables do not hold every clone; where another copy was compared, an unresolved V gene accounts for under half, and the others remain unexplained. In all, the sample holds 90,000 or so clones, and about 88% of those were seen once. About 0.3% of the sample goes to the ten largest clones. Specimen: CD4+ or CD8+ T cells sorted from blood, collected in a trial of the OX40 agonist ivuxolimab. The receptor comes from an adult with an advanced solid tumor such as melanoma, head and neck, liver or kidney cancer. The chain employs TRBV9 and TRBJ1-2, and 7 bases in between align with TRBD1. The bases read TGTGCCAGCAGGGACAGGTCTCCCTATGGCTACACCTTC. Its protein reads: CASRDRSPYGYTF.